This record concerns one T cell receptor beta chain sequence. The antigen is not known. These data originate in a study of shared clonotypes between healthy human individuals. Trimming cost V 4 bases and J 0 bases, with 22 bases left between them. This CDR3 is built from 19 residues. CDR1 and CDR2 (germline): SQVTM, ANQGSEA. Sequenced by immunoSEQ multiplex PCR; TCRdb stores in-frame clones only, minus some. The table lists about 1.1 million clones, approximately 77% of them singletons. Study results and limitations: Some clonotypes were shared by all four sorted-subset donors, while others were not shared. The non-shared ones had lower generation probabilities than the shared ones.

The genes are TRBV29-1 and TRBJ2-6; D tentatively fits TRBD1 or TRBD2 (5 bases each). This receptor was taken from a young man in good health. Some clones in this sample may be carry-over from other donors' samples. The sequenced material came from memory CD4+ T cells from PBMCs. Regarding subset: CD45RA-negative fraction. The CDR3 sequence is CSVGPPSGRGLSGANVLTF. In nucleotides, the CDR3 is TGCAGCGTTGGGCCCCCGTCCGGCCGGGGCCTCTCTGGGGCCAACGTCCTGACTTTC.